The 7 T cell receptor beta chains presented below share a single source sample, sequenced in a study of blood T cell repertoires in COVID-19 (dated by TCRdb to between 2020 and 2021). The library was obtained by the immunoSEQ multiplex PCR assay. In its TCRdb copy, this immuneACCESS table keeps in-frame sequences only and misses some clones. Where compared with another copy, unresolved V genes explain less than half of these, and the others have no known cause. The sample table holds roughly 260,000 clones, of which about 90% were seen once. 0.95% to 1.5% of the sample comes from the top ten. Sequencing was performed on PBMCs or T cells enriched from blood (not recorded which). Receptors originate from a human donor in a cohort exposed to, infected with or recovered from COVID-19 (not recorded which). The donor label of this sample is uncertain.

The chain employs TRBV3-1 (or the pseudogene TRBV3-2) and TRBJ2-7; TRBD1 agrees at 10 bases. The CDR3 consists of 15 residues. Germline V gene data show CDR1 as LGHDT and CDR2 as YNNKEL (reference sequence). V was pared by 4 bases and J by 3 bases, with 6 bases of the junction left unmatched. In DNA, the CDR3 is TGTGCCAGCAGCCTTAGTGACAGGGGGCTCTACGAGCAGTACTTC. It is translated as CASSLSDRGLYEQYF.

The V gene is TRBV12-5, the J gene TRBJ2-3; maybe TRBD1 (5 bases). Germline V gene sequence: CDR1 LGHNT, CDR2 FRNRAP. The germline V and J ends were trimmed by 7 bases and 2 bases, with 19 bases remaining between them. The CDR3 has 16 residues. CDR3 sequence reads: CASAKGVEEYTDTQYF. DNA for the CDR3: TGTGCTAGTGCAAAAGGGGTTGAGGAATACACAGATACGCAGTATTTT.

In DNA form, the CDR3 reads TGTGCCAGCAGCGTAGAAGGGGCCGGCACTGAAGCTTTCTTT. Translated: CASSVEGAGTEAFF. V and J are TRBV9 and TRBJ1-1; possibly TRBD1 for D (5 bases). The germline CDR1 and CDR2 sequences are SGDLS and YYNGEE. This CDR3 spans 14 amino acids. Trimming removed 0 bases at V and 4 bases at J, with 10 bases between.

The CDR3 region is CASSMWASGGGSSYNEQFF. Here the CDR3 DNA reads TGTGCCAGTAGTATGTGGGCTAGCGGGGGGGGCAGCTCCTACAATGAGCAGTTCTTC. The V and J genes are TRBV19 and TRBJ2-1; 12 positions agree with TRBD2. The CDR3 has 19 amino acids. The V gene's germline CDR1 is LNHDA and CDR2 SQIVND (reference sequence). The ends lost 3 bases at V and 0 bases at J; junction bases unmatched: 9. The variable domain in full, completed from reference TRBV19 and TRBJ2-1, reads DGGITQSPKYLFRKEGQNVTLSCEQNLNHDAMYWYRQDPGQGLRLIYYSQIVNDFQKGDIAEGYSVSREKKESFPLTVTSAQKNPTAFYLCASSMWASGGGSSYNEQFFGPGTRLTVL.

The CDR3 region has the DNA TGTGCCACCTCCCGGGAGATCTCTGGAAACACCATATATTTT. Translating it yields CATSREISGNTIYF. The genes are TRBV10-3 and TRBJ1-3; D is undetermined. Germline V CDR1 and CDR2: ENHRY, SYGVKD. The V end lost 10 bases, the J end lost 0 bases, and 13 bases lay between the germline ends. This CDR3 has 14 residues.

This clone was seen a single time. CDR3 bases: TGCGCCAGCAGCCATGGACAGGACGACACCGGGGAGCTGTTTTTT. It encodes CASSHGQDDTGELFF. The gene calls are TRBV5-1 and TRBJ2-2; 7 positions match TRBD1. Germline V gives CDR1 SGHRS, CDR2 YFSETQ. The CDR3 totals 15 residues. Trimming removed 4 bases from V and 3 bases from J; junction bases left unmatched: 6.

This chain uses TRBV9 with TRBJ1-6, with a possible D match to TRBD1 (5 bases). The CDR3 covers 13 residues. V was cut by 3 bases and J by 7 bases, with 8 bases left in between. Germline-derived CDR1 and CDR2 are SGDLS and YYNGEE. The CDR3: CASSGPGNSPLHF. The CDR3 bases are TGTGCCAGCAGCGGACCAGGGAATTCACCCCTCCACTTT.